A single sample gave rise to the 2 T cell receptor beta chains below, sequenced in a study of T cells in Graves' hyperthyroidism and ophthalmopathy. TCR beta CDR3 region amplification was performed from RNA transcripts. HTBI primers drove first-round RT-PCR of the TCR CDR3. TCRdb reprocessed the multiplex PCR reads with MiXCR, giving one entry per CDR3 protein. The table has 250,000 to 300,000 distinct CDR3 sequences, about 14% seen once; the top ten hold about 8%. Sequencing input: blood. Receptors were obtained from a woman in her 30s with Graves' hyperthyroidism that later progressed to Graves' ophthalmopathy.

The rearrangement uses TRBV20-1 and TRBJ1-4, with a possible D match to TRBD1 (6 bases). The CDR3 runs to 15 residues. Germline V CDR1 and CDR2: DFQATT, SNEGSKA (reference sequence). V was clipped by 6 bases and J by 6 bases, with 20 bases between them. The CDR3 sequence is CSAGGGGALDEKLFF. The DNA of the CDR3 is TGCAGTGCCGGGGGCGGGGGCGCGTTGGATGAAAAACTGTTTTTT.

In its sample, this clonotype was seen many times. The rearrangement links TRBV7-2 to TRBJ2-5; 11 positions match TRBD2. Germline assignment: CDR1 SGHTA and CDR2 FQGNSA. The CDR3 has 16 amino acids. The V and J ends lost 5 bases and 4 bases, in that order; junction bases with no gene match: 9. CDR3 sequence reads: CASSDGTSGGRETQYF. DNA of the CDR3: TGTGCCAGCAGCGACGGGACTAGCGGAGGGAGAGAGACCCAGTACTTC. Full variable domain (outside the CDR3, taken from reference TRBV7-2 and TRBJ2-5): GAGVSQSPSNKVTEKGKDVELRCDPISGHTALYWYRQSLGQGLEFLIYFQGNSAPDKSGLPSDRFSAERTGGSVSTLTIQRTQQEDSAVYLCASSDGTSGGRETQYFGPGTRLLVL.